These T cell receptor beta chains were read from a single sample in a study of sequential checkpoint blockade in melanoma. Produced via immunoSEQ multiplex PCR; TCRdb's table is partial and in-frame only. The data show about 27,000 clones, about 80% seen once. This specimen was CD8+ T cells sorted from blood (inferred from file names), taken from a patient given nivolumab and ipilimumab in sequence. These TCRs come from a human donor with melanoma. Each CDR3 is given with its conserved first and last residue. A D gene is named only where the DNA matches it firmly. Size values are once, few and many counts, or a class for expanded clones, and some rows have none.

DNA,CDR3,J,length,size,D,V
TGTGCCAGCAGTTTAGGCCCAGGGACCTACGAGCAGTACTTC,CASSLGPGTYEQYF,TRBJ2-7,14,.,.,TRBV28
TGCGCCAGCAGCTTGGCCTCAGTGCAGGCCCTCAATGAGCAGTTCTTC,CASSLASVQALNEQFF,TRBJ2-1,16,.,.,TRBV5-1
TGTGCCAGCAGCTTGCGGAGCGGGGGGCCCTATGGCACAGATACGCAGTATTTT,CASSLRSGGPYGTDTQYF,TRBJ2-3,18,.,TRBD2,TRBV5-6
TGTGCCTGGAGCTCGTACCGACAGGGCTACTACAATGAGCAGTTCTTC,CAWSSYRQGYYNEQFF,TRBJ2-1,16,.,TRBD1,TRBV30
TGTGCCAGCAGCTTGCATCCACAGGACCACGAGCAGTACTTC,CASSLHPQDHEQYF,TRBJ2-7,14,.,.,TRBV11-1
TGTGCCAGCAGTCCTCTTATGGTCAACCTTGACCGACAGGGCCCCCCTAACTATGGCTACACCTTC,CASSPLMVNLDRQGPPNYGYTF,TRBJ1-2,22,.,TRBD1,TRBV28
TGTGCCAGTAGTATTTTTAGATACAATGAGCAGTTCTTC,CASSIFRYNEQFF,TRBJ2-1,13,few,.,TRBV19
TGTGCCAGCAGCCAGTCTAGCGGGGGGGCTTACGAGCAGTACTTC,CASSQSSGGAYEQYF,TRBJ2-7,15,.,TRBD2,TRBV5-8
TGTGCCAGCCGACAGGGGGACACCGGGGAGCTGTTTTTT,CASRQGDTGELFF,TRBJ2-2,13,few,TRBD1,TRBV7-9
TGTGCCAGCAGTCTCGGACTAGCGGGGCCCAATGAGCAGTTCTTC,CASSLGLAGPNEQFF,TRBJ2-1,15,.,TRBD2,TRBV27
TGTGCCAGCAGCGTAGGAGGGGAGGGGACATCCAACGTCCTGACTTTC,CASSVGGEGTSNVLTF,TRBJ2-6,16,.,.,TRBV9
TGCGCCAGCAGGGATCGGGTACAGGGTGGAGTGGAAGCTTTCTTT,CASRDRVQGGVEAFF,TRBJ1-1,15,.,.,TRBV5-1
TGCAGCGTTGATATACAGGGGGGTGGAGAGCAGTTCTTC,CSVDIQGGGEQFF,TRBJ2-1,13,.,TRBD1,TRBV29-1
TGTGCCAGCAGCCCCCGGACAGGGGGATACGAGCAGTACTTC,CASSPRTGGYEQYF,TRBJ2-7,14,once,TRBD1,TRBV5-5
TGTGCCAGCAGTGACCGACTAGCGGGCTCAGATACGCAGTATTTT,CASSDRLAGSDTQYF,TRBJ2-3,15,.,TRBD2,TRBV6-4
TGTGCCAGCAGCTTTCCCCGGGAAAGCTACAATGAGCAGTTCTTC,CASSFPRESYNEQFF,TRBJ2-1,15,few,.,TRBV7-9
TGTGCCAGCACGCCACAGGGGGCGAGCAATGGCTACACCTTC,CASTPQGASNGYTF,TRBJ1-2,14,.,TRBD1,TRBV9
TGTGCCAGCAGTTTTGGGACAGGGGTTTACCTCTACGAGCAGTACTTC,CASSFGTGVYLYEQYF,TRBJ2-7,16,.,TRBD1,TRBV28
TGTGCCAGCAGTCCGGACGGGAGCCAAGAGACCCAGTACTTC,CASSPDGSQETQYF,TRBJ2-5,14,few,.,TRBV7-9
TGTGCCAGCAGGGAGGGGGAGGGGACCCAGTACTTC,CASREGEGTQYF,TRBJ2-5,12,.,.,TRBV27
TGTGCCAGCGAGGGGGTCTCGGGACAGGGGGAGATCTATGGCTACACCTTC,CASEGVSGQGEIYGYTF,TRBJ1-2,17,.,TRBD1,TRBV19
TGTGCCAGCAGTTCCCGGGACAGCTACGAGCAGTACTTC,CASSSRDSYEQYF,TRBJ2-7,13,.,TRBD1,TRBV28
TGCAGCGTTGAATCGGGACAGGGGAACACTGAAGCTTTCTTT,CSVESGQGNTEAFF,TRBJ1-1,14,.,TRBD1,TRBV29-1
TGTGCCAGCAGTTACTCAGGTCTAGGGGGAGAGACCCAGTACTTC,CASSYSGLGGETQYF,TRBJ2-5,15,.,.,TRBV6-5
TGTGCCAGCAGCCCGGGATGGGGACAAACACAAGAGACCCAGTACTTC,CASSPGWGQTQETQYF,TRBJ2-5,16,.,.,TRBV11-2
TGTGCCAGCAGCTCCGAAGACAGGTACGAGCAGTACTTC,CASSSEDRYEQYF,TRBJ2-7,13,.,.,TRBV7-6
TGTGCCTGGAGCGCAGGTTACGAGCAGTACTTC,CAWSAGYEQYF,TRBJ2-7,11,.,.,TRBV30
TGTGCCAGCAGCTTATCCGGGACACCACGATCGGGTCAGCCCCAGCATTTT,CASSLSGTPRSGQPQHF,TRBJ1-5,17,.,.,TRBV7-7
TGTGCCAGCAGTTACTCCCTTACGGTAGCGGGGGTTGGCACAGATACGCAGTATTTT,CASSYSLTVAGVGTDTQYF,TRBJ2-3,19,.,TRBD2,TRBV6-8
TGCGCCAGCGCCAAGTCCGGGACAGGGCTTGCTAGCGGGTACAATGAGCAGTTCTTC,CASAKSGTGLASGYNEQFF,TRBJ2-1,19,few,.,TRBV4-1
TGTGCAACCCGGGAGACGGGACGGGGCTACACCTTC,CATRETGRGYTF,TRBJ1-2,12,.,.,TRBV19
TGTGCCAGCAGTCCCCCCGGGAGAACCGGGACCGGGGAGCTGTTTTTT,CASSPPGRTGTGELFF,TRBJ2-2,16,.,.,TRBV28
TGTGCCAGCAGTTTTGGGGACAGCCAAGAGACCCAGTACTTC,CASSFGDSQETQYF,TRBJ2-5,14,.,TRBD1,TRBV28